This T cell receptor beta chain was obtained from a study of CD8 T cells in Susac syndrome. This CDR3 contains 16 residues. Trimming removed 5 bases at V and 0 bases at J, with 16 bases between. Sequencing of TCR beta was performed on blood CD8+ and CD4+ T cells. Negative isolation was applied to CD8+ and CD4+ T cells, and FACS enrichment was applied to TEMRA cells. The RNA input was roughly 0.45 to 1 ug, and it was reverse transcribed with random hexamers. TCRdb fed the immunoSEQ multiplex PCR reads into MiXCR, producing one record per CDR3 protein. The sample lists some 130,000 distinct CDR3 sequences, approximately 95% occurring once.

This chain connects TRBV12-3 or TRBV12-4 to TRBJ1-2; D is perhaps TRBD1 (6 bases). The source material was CD8+ T cells from PBMCs. This receptor was obtained from a human donor with Susac syndrome. The CDR3 coding sequence is TGTGCCAGCAGTCCCTCAGACAGGCGGGCTAACTATGGCTACACCTTC. Translation gives CASSPSDRRANYGYTF.